The TCR beta chain described here comes from a study of blood T cell repertoires in COVID-19. In the original workflow: Nucleated cell counts were estimated from reference gene primer amplification. Assay: immunoSEQ multiplex PCR; the TCRdb copy retains only in-frame clones and omits some. The V and J calls and clone size come from that table; D and trimming were worked out from the DNA. The sample contains 150,000 to 180,000 clones, about 85% of which appear only once. This TCR was recovered from a woman in her sixties or seventies with COVID-19, enrolled during active disease. The sample comprised peripheral blood.

The CDR3 loop reads CASTPTGNYGYTF. The DNA of the CDR3 is TGTGCCAGCACCCCCACAGGGAACTATGGCTACACCTTC. The chain uses TRBV12-3 or TRBV12-4 and TRBJ1-2, with D possibly TRBD1 on 6 matching bases. V dropped 7 bases and J dropped 2 bases, with 11 bases sitting between them. The CDR3 length is 13 residues.